Shown below are 21 T cell receptor beta chains from a single sample sequenced in a study of T-cell memory formation after mild COVID-19. MiXCR, applied by TCRdb to the 5' RACE reads, yields one record per CDR3 protein. The data hold about 620,000 distinct CDR3 sequences, with 18% observed a single time. Sample: PBMCs or a T cell subset sorted from them (not recorded which). All receptors derive from an adult woman who had mild COVID-19 (a few samples of this study predate the infection). Cell type and time point are not known.

This clonotype has just a few counts. The CDR3 region is CASSVGSGGGGYTF. The CDR3 nucleotides are TGTGCCAGCAGCGTAGGATCAGGGGGCGGTGGCTACACCTTC. V gene TRBV9 combines with J gene TRBJ1-2; the match to TRBD1 covers 8 bases. This CDR3 contains 14 residues. CDR1 is SGDLS, CDR2 YYNGEE, per germline. V lost 0 bases, J lost 7 bases, and 5 bases stayed unmatched.

This clonotype was seen only a few times. The V gene is TRBV4-3, the J gene TRBJ2-1, with D uncertain. The CDR3 totals 15 residues. Trimming cost V 0 bases and J 10 bases, with 16 bases left between them. Germline CDR1 LGHNA, CDR2 YSLEER. CDR3 nucleotide sequence: TGCGCCAGCAGCCAAGATCGTGGCGGCGCTTGGGAGCAGTTCTTC. Residues: CASSQDRGGAWEQFF.

The sample holds a few counts of this clonotype. The chain employs TRBV5-1 and TRBJ1-5, with D possibly being TRBD1 (5 bases). The CDR3 contains 14 residues. V was clipped by 0 bases and J by 5 bases, with 9 bases between them. Germline CDR1 and CDR2: SGHRS and YFSETQ. This chain's CDR3 is CASSLGDGDQPQHF. The CDR3 DNA sequence: TGCGCCAGCAGCTTGGGGGACGGAGATCAGCCCCAGCATTTT.

This clonotype was recorded a few times. V gene TRBV30 combines with J gene TRBJ2-7; D could derive from TRBD1 or TRBD2 (5 bases each). Germline V gene lookup returns CDR1 GTSNPN and CDR2 SVGIG (reference sequence). Trimming pared 5 bases from V and 3 bases from J, leaving 14 bases between. CDR3 length equals 13 residues. The CDR3 loop reads CAWLGDPLYEQYF. The CDR3 coding sequence is TGTGCCTGGCTAGGGGACCCTCTCTACGAGCAGTACTTC.

This rearrangement joins TRBV25-1 to TRBJ2-1; weak D call: TRBD2 (6 bases). The CDR3 covers 12 residues. Trimming cost V 1 base and J 15 bases, with 13 bases left between them. Germline CDR1 reads MGHDK; CDR2 reads SYGVNS. The CDR3 protein is CASSEWGEAVFF. The CDR3 DNA follows: TGTGCCAGCAGTGAATGGGGGGAGGCGGTGTTCTTC.

The J gene is TRBJ2-7, the V gene TRBV6-6; 8 bases agree with TRBD2. Germline lookup yields CDR1 MNHNY and CDR2 SVGAGI (reference sequence). The CDR3 length is 14 residues. With V trimmed by 5 bases and J by 2 bases, 5 bases remained unmatched. The CDR3 sequence: CASSPREGAYEQYF. The CDR3 DNA follows: TGTGCCAGCAGTCCCCGGGAGGGGGCCTACGAGCAGTACTTC.

The chain employs TRBV4-1 and TRBJ1-1, with 7 bases lining up with TRBD1. The CDR3 is 15 amino acids. Germline V gene sequence: CDR1 MGHRA, CDR2 YSYEKL. After removal of 2 bases from V and 11 bases from J, the junction contained 14 bases not matched to a gene. This chain's CDR3 is CASSQLVTGNLEAFF. DNA of the CDR3: TGCGCCAGCAGCCAACTTGTGACAGGGAACCTTGAGGCTTTCTTT.

A word on this clonotype: This could be a read error, since a much larger clone is one nucleotide away. The rearrangement links TRBV12-3 or TRBV12-4 to TRBJ2-7; 7 bases are shared with TRBD2. The CDR3 is 15 residues long. CDR3 loop: CASTLGVAGVGEKYF. For the CDR3, the DNA is TGTGCCAGCACCCTGGGAGTCGCGGGAGTCGGCGAGAAGTACTTC.

The chain combines TRBV7-9 with TRBJ2-1; TRBD2 aligns across 14 bases. CDR1 and CDR2 from the germline V gene are SEHNR and FQNEAQ (reference sequence). There are 17 residues in the CDR3. The ends lost 1 base at V and 8 bases at J; junction bases unmatched: 7. For the CDR3, the DNA is TGTGCCAGCAGCTTAGGGGTCGGGACTAGCGGGAGTCATGAGCAGTTCTTC. This gives the protein CASSLGVGTSGSHEQFF.

DNA of the CDR3: TGCGCCAGCAGCCAAGAACCCCGGGGGCCTGGCACCGGGGAGCTGTTTTTT. Translating gives CASSQEPRGPGTGELFF. This chain uses TRBV4-3 with TRBJ2-2; D tentatively reads TRBD1 or TRBD2 (6 bases each). This CDR3 contains 17 residues. CDR1 is LGHNA and CDR2 is YSLEER in the germline V gene. Trimming shortened V by 0 bases and J by 4 bases, and 15 bases separated the two germline ends.

The chain couples TRBV12-3 or TRBV12-4 to TRBJ2-5; 7 nucleotides agree with TRBD1. V trimming: 4 bases; J trimming: 7 bases; junction bases outside the gene matches: 9. CDR3 length: 14 residues. Here the CDR3 DNA reads TGTGCCAGCAGTTCCCGGGACAGCCGGTCGACCCAGTACTTC. Protein product: CASSSRDSRSTQYF.

This clonotype was seen only a few times. V and J are TRBV6-5 and TRBJ1-4, with D possibly TRBD1 on 5 matching bases. V was trimmed by 6 bases and J by 3 bases, leaving 11 bases between them. The CDR3 has 14 residues. Germline CDR1 is MNHEY and CDR2 is SVGAGI. The CDR3 DNA is TGTGCCAGCAGCCGCAGGGCCTCTAATGAAAAACTGTTTTTT. Amino acid sequence: CASSRRASNEKLFF.

This clonotype has ten or more counts. The J gene is TRBJ2-1, the V gene TRBV5-1; D remains unclear. This CDR3 spans 13 amino acids. Trimming took 4 bases from V and 6 from J, leaving 11 bases between them. Germline V lookup: CDR1 SGHRS, CDR2 YFSETQ. The DNA of the CDR3 is TGCGCCAGCAGCCCCGGCGTGGCCAATGAGCAGTTCTTC. Translation: CASSPGVANEQFF. Full variable domain (remainder filled in from reference TRBV5-1 and TRBJ2-1): KAGVTQTPRYLIKTRGQQVTLSCSPISGHRSVSWYQQTPGQGLQFLFEYFSETQRNKGNFPGRFSGRQFSNSRSEMNVSTLELGDSALYLCASSPGVANEQFFGPGTRLTVL.

The chain links TRBV7-9 to TRBJ2-3; 9 bases fit TRBD1. From germline, CDR1 is SEHNR and CDR2 FQNEAQ (reference sequence). After removal of 6 bases from V and 5 bases from J, the junction contained 6 bases not matched to a gene. The CDR3 sequence is 14 residues long. CDR3 protein: CASRRNRGQDTQYF. The CDR3 bases are TGTGCCAGCAGGAGAAACAGGGGGCAAGATACGCAGTATTTT.

This chain joins TRBV10-3 and TRBJ2-6, with unresolved D. The CDR3 spans 13 residues. The V end was cut by 10 bases, the J end by 0 bases, with 7 bases between. Germline V lookup: CDR1 ENHRY, CDR2 SYGVKD. This CDR3 reads CATMYSGANVLTF. The CDR3 DNA follows: TGTGCCACCATGTACTCTGGGGCCAACGTCCTGACTTTC.

The sample holds a few counts of this clonotype. The chain links TRBV12-3 or TRBV12-4 to TRBJ1-2; D is unclear. The ends were cut back, 6 bases at V and 8 bases at J, with 16 bases in the middle. This CDR3 comprises 13 residues. The CDR3, as DNA: TGTGCCAGCAGGGTCAGGCTTTCGGGGGGCTACACCTTC. The encoded protein is CASRVRLSGGYTF.

The chain joins TRBV7-9 to TRBJ1-5, with 7 nucleotides matching TRBD1. Germline V gene data show CDR1 as SEHNR and CDR2 as FQNEAQ (reference sequence). The CDR3 has 14 amino acids. V dropped 0 bases and J dropped 4; count of bases not matched to a gene: 0. The CDR3 DNA is TGTGCCAGCAGCTTAGCGACAGGGAATCAGCCCCAGCATTTT. Translating it yields CASSLATGNQPQHF.

This clonotype was seen only a few times. J is TRBJ2-4 and V is TRBV30; D is perhaps TRBD2 (6 bases). CDR3 length: 17 amino acids. The V end lost 0 bases, the J end lost 1 base, and 16 bases lay between the germline ends. CDR1 and CDR2 from the germline V gene are GTSNPN and SVGIG (reference sequence). This chain's CDR3 is CAWSVSRRALAKNIQYF. The DNA for the CDR3 is TGTGCCTGGAGTGTATCCAGGAGGGCTTTGGCCAAAAACATTCAGTACTTC.

V is TRBV4-1 and J is TRBJ2-3; D perhaps matches TRBD1 (6 bases). Trimming removed 6 bases from V and 1 base from J, with 17 bases in between. The CDR3 totals 16 residues. CDR1 is MGHRA, CDR2 YSYEKL, per germline. The CDR3 coding sequence is TGCGCCAGCAGAAGAACACAGGGTAGCGGCACAGATACGCAGTATTTT. Translation: CASRRTQGSGTDTQYF.

The V and J genes are TRBV7-8 and TRBJ1-2; 7 bases are a match to TRBD1. With 8 bases clipped from V and 4 bases from J, the junction kept 7 bases outside the gene matches. The CDR3 contains 13 residues. The germline gives CDR1 SGHVS, CDR2 FQNEAQ. CDR3 in amino acids: CASGARDSYGYTF. In DNA form, the CDR3 reads TGTGCCAGCGGGGCGAGGGACAGCTATGGCTACACCTTC.

This clonotype was observed at least ten times. The genes are TRBV4-1 and TRBJ1-5; 12 positions match TRBD1. J gave up 5 bases and V 4 bases, and 3 bases lay outside the gene matches. The germline gives CDR1 MGHRA, CDR2 YSYEKL. The CDR3 has 15 residues. The CDR3 is CASSPGTGGDQPQHF. The CDR3 nucleotides are TGCGCCAGCAGCCCCGGGACAGGGGGCGATCAGCCCCAGCATTTT.